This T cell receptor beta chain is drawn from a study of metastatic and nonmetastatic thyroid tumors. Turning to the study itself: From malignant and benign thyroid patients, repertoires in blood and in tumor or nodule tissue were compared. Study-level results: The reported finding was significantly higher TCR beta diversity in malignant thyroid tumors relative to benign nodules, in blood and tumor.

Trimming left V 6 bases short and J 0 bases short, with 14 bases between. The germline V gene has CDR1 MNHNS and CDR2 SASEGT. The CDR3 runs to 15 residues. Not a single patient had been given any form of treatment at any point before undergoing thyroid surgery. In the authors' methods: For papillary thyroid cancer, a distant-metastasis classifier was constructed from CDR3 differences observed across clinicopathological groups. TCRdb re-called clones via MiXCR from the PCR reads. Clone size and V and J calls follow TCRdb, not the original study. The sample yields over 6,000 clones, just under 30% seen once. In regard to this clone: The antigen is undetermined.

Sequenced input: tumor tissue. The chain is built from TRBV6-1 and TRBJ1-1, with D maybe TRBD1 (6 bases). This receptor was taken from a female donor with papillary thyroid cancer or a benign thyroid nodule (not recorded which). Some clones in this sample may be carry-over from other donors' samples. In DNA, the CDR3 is TGTGCCAGCAGAAAACTGGACAGCATGAACACTGAAGCTTTCTTT. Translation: CASRKLDSMNTEAFF.